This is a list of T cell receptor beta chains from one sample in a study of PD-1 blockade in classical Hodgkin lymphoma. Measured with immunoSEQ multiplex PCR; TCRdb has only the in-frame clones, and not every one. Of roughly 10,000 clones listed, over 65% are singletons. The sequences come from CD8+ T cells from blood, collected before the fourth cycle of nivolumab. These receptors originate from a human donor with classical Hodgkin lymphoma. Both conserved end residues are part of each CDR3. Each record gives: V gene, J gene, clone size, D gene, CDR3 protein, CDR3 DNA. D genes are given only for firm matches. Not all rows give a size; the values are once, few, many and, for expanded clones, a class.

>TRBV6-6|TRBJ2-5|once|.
CASSYSGGEETQYF
TGTGCCAGCAGTTACTCGGGGGGAGAAGAGACCCAGTACTTC
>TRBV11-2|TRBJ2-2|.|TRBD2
CASSLAGGRQLYTGELFF
TGTGCCAGCAGCTTAGCGGGAGGACGCCAGTTATACACCGGGGAGCTGTTTTTT
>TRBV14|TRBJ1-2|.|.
CASRGTALWNGYTF
TGTGCCAGCAGGGGGACCGCTCTGTGGAATGGCTACACCTTC
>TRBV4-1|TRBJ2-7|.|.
CASSHRQAGGYEQYF
TGCGCCAGCAGCCACAGACAGGCCGGGGGGTACGAGCAGTACTTC
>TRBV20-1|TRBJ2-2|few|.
CSAPGGGELFF
TGCAGTGCCCCCGGTGGCGGTGAGCTGTTTTTT
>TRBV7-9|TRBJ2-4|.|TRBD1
CATEDREDSGAKNIQYF
TGTGCCACCGAGGACAGGGAAGATTCCGGAGCCAAAAACATTCAGTACTTC
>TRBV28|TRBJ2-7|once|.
CASSFTGHPYEQYF
TGTGCCAGCAGTTTTACAGGGCACCCCTACGAGCAGTACTTC
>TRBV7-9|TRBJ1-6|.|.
CASSLAHLNSPLHF
TGTGCCAGCAGCTTAGCACATCTCAATTCACCCCTCCACTTT
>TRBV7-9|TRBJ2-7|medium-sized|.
CASSLTDYRDEQYF
TGTGCCAGCAGCTTAACCGACTACAGGGACGAGCAGTACTTC
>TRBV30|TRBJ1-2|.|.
CAWSVTNYGYTF
TGTGCCTGGAGTGTAACTAACTATGGCTACACCTTC
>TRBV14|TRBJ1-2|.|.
CASSQGQNYGYTF
TGTGCCAGCAGCCAAGGCCAGAACTATGGCTACACCTTC
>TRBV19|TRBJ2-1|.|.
CASSIVVSGNEQFF
TGTGCCAGTAGTATAGTTGTAAGCGGCAATGAGCAGTTCTTC
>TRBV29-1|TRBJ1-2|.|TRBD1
CSVHGEGAALGYTF
TGCAGCGTCCACGGGGAGGGGGCGGCTCTTGGCTACACCTTC
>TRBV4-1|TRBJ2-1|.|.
CASSQGDLGSYNEQFF
TGCGCCAGCAGCCAGGGAGATTTGGGCTCCTACAATGAGCAGTTCTTC
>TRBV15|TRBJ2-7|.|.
CATSRDRQGPSYEQYF
TGTGCCACCAGCAGAGATCGCCAGGGGCCCTCCTACGAGCAGTACTTC
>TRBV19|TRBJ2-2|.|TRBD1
CATGQGANTGELFF
TGTGCCACCGGACAGGGGGCGAACACCGGGGAGCTGTTTTTT
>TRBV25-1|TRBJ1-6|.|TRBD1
CASTPDRGRSNSPLHF
TGTGCCAGCACGCCGGACAGGGGCCGAAGTAATTCACCCCTCCACTTT
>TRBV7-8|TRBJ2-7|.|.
CASSLSLSYEQYF
TGTGCCAGCAGCTTATCCCTCTCCTACGAGCAGTACTTC
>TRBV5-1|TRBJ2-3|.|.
CASSPWGLGTDTQYF
TGCGCCAGCAGCCCGTGGGGGTTGGGCACAGATACGCAGTATTTT
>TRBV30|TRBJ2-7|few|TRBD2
CAWSLTSGYEQYF
TGTGCCTGGAGTCTGACTAGCGGCTACGAGCAGTACTTC
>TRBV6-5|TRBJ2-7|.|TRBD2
CASSYDAGGYEQYF
TGTGCCAGCAGTTACGACGCGGGAGGCTACGAGCAGTACTTC
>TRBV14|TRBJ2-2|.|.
CASSQESGWGYPGELFF
TGTGCCAGCAGCCAAGAGTCGGGGTGGGGGTACCCCGGGGAGCTGTTTTTT
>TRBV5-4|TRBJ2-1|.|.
CASSQAWESSYNEQFF
TGCGCCAGCAGCCAAGCTTGGGAGAGCTCCTACAATGAGCAGTTCTTC
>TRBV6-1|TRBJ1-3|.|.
CASSQRGAGNTIYF
TGTGCCAGCAGTCAACGGGGCGCCGGAAACACCATATATTTT
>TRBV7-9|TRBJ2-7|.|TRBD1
CASSLGQGSGEQYF
TGTGCCAGCAGCTTAGGACAGGGAAGCGGAGAGCAGTACTTC
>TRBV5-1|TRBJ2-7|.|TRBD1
CASSATGIVYEQYF
TGCGCCAGCAGCGCGACAGGGATCGTCTACGAGCAGTACTTC
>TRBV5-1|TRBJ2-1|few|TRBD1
CASRGTGFYNEQFF
TGCGCCAGCAGGGGGACAGGGTTCTACAATGAGCAGTTCTTC
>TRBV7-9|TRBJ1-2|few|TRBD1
CASSFGQGPGYTF
TGTGCCAGCAGCTTCGGACAGGGGCCCGGCTACACCTTC
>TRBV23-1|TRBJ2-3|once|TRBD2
CASSRTSGGAGTDTQYF
TGCGCCAGCTCACGGACTAGCGGGGGGGCCGGCACAGATACGCAGTATTTT